This passage covers 2 T cell receptor beta chains from one sample sequenced in a study of T cells of healthy individuals. Via MiXCR, TCRdb re-called the 5' RACE reads, giving one row per CDR3 protein. This table holds 50,000 to 55,000 distinct CDR3 sequences, about 15% found once. All receptors come from a human donor in good health.

The rearrangement uses TRBV20-1 and TRBJ1-4; possibly TRBD1 for D (6 bases). CDR1 and CDR2 (germline): DFQATT, SNEGSKA (reference sequence). V lost 3 bases to trimming and J lost 8 bases, with 13 bases between them. The CDR3 is made up of 13 amino acids. This CDR3 reads CSARAGEEEKLFF. CDR3 coding DNA: TGCAGTGCTAGGGCAGGGGAGGAGGAAAAACTGTTTTTT.

This clonotype showed up just a few times. The genes are TRBV7-9 and TRBJ2-3, with 12 bases identical to TRBD2. CDR1 is SEHNR, CDR2 FQNEAQ, per germline (reference sequence). Unmatched junction bases numbered 11, after V lost 6 bases and J lost 7 bases. The CDR3 covers 16 residues. CDR3 in DNA: TGTGCCAGCAGTCCCCCGACTAGCGGGAGAACATATACGCAGTATTTT. It codes for CASSPPTSGRTYTQYF. Using reference TRBV7-9 and TRBJ2-3 for the parts outside the CDR3, the full variable domain is DTGVSQNPRHKITKRGQNVTFRCDPISEHNRLYWYRQTLGQGPEFLTYFQNEAQLEKSRLLSDRFSAERPKGSFSTLEIQRTEQGDSAMYLCASSPPTSGRTYTQYFGPGTRLTVL.